The 27 T cell receptor beta chains below come from one sample, sequenced in a study of blood T cell repertoires in COVID-19 (dated by TCRdb to 2019 to 2021). Libraries were made using the immunoSEQ multiplex PCR assay. Not all clones reach the TCRdb copy of this immuneACCESS table, which keeps in-frame sequences only. Checked studies attribute under half of the gap to unresolved V genes and leave the rest unexplained. The sample table holds under 300,000 clones, of which 86% were seen once. Of the sample, about 12% is held by the ten largest clones. Sequencing input: peripheral blood. The receptor set was obtained from a woman in her thirties with COVID-19, enrolled during active disease.

This chain joins TRBV19 and TRBJ1-2; possible D gene TRBD1, 6 bases. The CDR3 length is 13 residues. V was clipped by 0 bases and J by 8 bases, with 10 bases between them. Per germline, CDR1 LNHDA and CDR2 SQIVND (reference sequence). Written as DNA, the CDR3 is TGTGCCAGTAGTATAGAGGACAGTAGGGGCTACACCTTC. Translation: CASSIEDSRGYTF.

V usage is TRBV29-1 and J usage is TRBJ2-3; 10 nucleotides line up with TRBD2. V lost 6 bases, J lost 3 bases, and 0 bases stayed unmatched. The CDR3 loop spans 12 amino acids. CDR1 is SQVTM, CDR2 ANQGSEA, per germline. This CDR3 is CSVGLATDTQYF. In nucleotides, the CDR3 is TGCAGCGTGGGACTAGCGACAGATACGCAGTATTTT.

The CDR3 coding sequence is TGTGCCAGCTCAGGTCGGCTCTCCTACGAGCAGTACTTC. Translating it yields CASSGRLSYEQYF. V is TRBV2 and J is TRBJ2-7, with unresolved D. V was trimmed by 8 bases and J by 0 bases, leaving 11 bases between them. The CDR3 contains 13 residues. Germline lookup yields CDR1 SNHLY and CDR2 FYNNEI.

This clone was seen a single time. This chain uses TRBV12-3 or TRBV12-4 with TRBJ2-1; unclear D gene. The CDR3 length is 11 residues. The V end was cut by 3 bases, the J end by 9 bases, with 6 bases between. Here the CDR3 reads CASSFFLEQFF. CDR3 in DNA: TGTGCCAGCAGTTTTTTCCTTGAGCAGTTCTTC.

This clone was found once. This chain joins TRBV2 and TRBJ1-5; weak D call: TRBD1 (5 bases). Looked up from germline, CDR1 is SNHLY and CDR2 is FYNNEI. V was shortened by 3 bases and J by 10 bases, with 13 bases between the two germline ends. The CDR3 runs 13 residues. The CDR3 sequence is CASSEGQGRPQHF. In DNA, the CDR3 is TGTGCCAGCAGTGAGGGGCAGGGAAGACCCCAGCATTTT.

The chain uses TRBV27 and TRBJ2-3, with D tentatively TRBD2 (7 bases). CDR3 length: 14 amino acids. The V gene lost 9 bases and the J gene lost 6 bases, with 19 bases spanning the gap. From germline, CDR1 is MNHEY and CDR2 SMNVEV (reference sequence). The CDR3 region is CARGAGAAWDTQYF. The CDR3 DNA reads as TGTGCCAGGGGTGCGGGGGCCGCTTGGGATACGCAGTATTTT.

The chain joins TRBV7-9 to TRBJ2-5; D may be TRBD2 (5 bases). The germline CDR1 and CDR2 sequences are SEHNR and FQNEAQ (reference sequence). Between the trimmed V and J ends, which lost 5 bases and 7 bases, there was a span of 26 bases. CDR3 length equals 17 residues. The chain's CDR3 is CASSDGKSGWFPGTQYF. CDR3 nucleotide sequence: TGTGCCAGCAGCGATGGAAAGAGCGGCTGGTTCCCAGGGACCCAGTACTTC.

The chain combines TRBV24-1 with TRBJ2-3, with TRBD1 identical over 8 bases. The CDR3 covers 14 residues. Germline loops: CDR1 KGHDR, CDR2 SFDVKD. Trimming removed 3 bases from V and 8 bases from J; junction bases left unmatched: 6. CDR3 sequence (DNA): TGTGCCACCAGTGATCCCAGGGGGCCAGGTACGCAGTATTTT. This codes for CATSDPRGPGTQYF.

V usage is TRBV6-2 or TRBV6-3 and J usage is TRBJ1-5, with 9 bases matching TRBD1. Per the germline V gene, CDR1 is MNHEY and CDR2 is SVGEGT. The trim removed 6 bases at V and 4 bases at J, leaving 7 bases unmatched. The length of the CDR3 is 15 residues. The CDR3 sequence: CASSLQGAENQPQHF. The CDR3 DNA sequence: TGTGCCAGCAGCCTACAGGGGGCGGAGAATCAGCCCCAGCATTTT.

The rearrangement links TRBV29-1 to TRBJ2-7, with TRBD1 as a possible D gene (6 bases). V lost 7 bases and J 6 bases, leaving 13 bases between the germline ends. This CDR3 has 11 residues. Germline V lookup: CDR1 SQVTM, CDR2 ANQGSEA. This chain's CDR3 is CSAVDSGEQYF. As DNA, the CDR3 is TGCAGCGCCGTGGACAGTGGCGAGCAGTACTTC.

The chain has TRBV7-9 and TRBJ1-1; D unresolved. The germline V gene has CDR1 SEHNR and CDR2 FQNEAQ (reference sequence). The CDR3 has 14 amino acids. V was shortened by 2 bases and J by 1 base, with 8 bases between the two germline ends. This CDR3 is CASSLYERNTEAFF. CDR3 DNA sequence: TGTGCCAGCAGCTTATATGAGAGGAACACTGAAGCTTTCTTT.

This chain joins TRBV3-1 (or the pseudogene TRBV3-2) and TRBJ1-4, with D hard to call. The ends were cut back, 4 bases at V and 6 bases at J, with 21 bases in the middle. The CDR3 is made up of 17 amino acids. Germline assignment: CDR1 LGHDT and CDR2 YNNKEL (reference sequence). The CDR3 nucleotides read TGTGCCAGCAGCCCCCCGTTTGGAGCCCTTGTTGATGAAAAACTGTTTTTT. It translates to CASSPPFGALVDEKLFF.

This chain joins TRBV9 and TRBJ2-7, with no clear D. This CDR3 comprises 13 residues. Germline loops: CDR1 SGDLS, CDR2 YYNGEE. Trimming stripped 5 bases from V and 6 bases from J, with 15 bases between. The CDR3: CASSTHSTSEQYF. CDR3 DNA sequence: TGTGCCAGCAGTACCCATTCTACGTCCGAGCAGTACTTC. The full variable domain, its missing parts supplied by reference TRBV9 and TRBJ2-7, is DSGVTQTPKHLITATGQRVTLRCSPRSGDLSVYWYQQSLDQGLQFLIQYYNGEERAKGNILERFSAQQFPDLHSELNLSSLELGDSALYFCASSTHSTSEQYFGPGTRLTVT.

The V gene is TRBV27, the J gene TRBJ2-2; possibly TRBD2 for D (5 bases). The CDR3 contains 14 residues. V was clipped by 7 bases and J by 6 bases, with 15 bases between them. CDR1 MNHEY and CDR2 SMNVEV come from the germline V gene (reference sequence). The CDR3: CASTLLGGSGELFF. DNA of the CDR3: TGTGCCAGCACTCTTCTAGGAGGTTCCGGGGAGCTGTTTTTT.

The rearrangement links TRBV28 to TRBJ2-2, with D unresolved. Germline-derived CDR1 and CDR2 are MDHEN and SYDVKM. This CDR3 contains 13 residues. Deletions cut 6 bases from V and 7 bases from J, with 12 bases between. The CDR3 nucleotides read TGTGCCAGCAGCACACACGCCCGCGGGGAGCTGTTTTTT. This codes for CASSTHARGELFF.

The chain is built from TRBV6-4 and TRBJ1-1; D is possibly TRBD1 (6 bases). V was cut by 0 bases and J by 1 base, with 15 bases left in between. The CDR3 has 17 amino acids. CDR1 MRHNA and CDR2 SNTAGT come from the germline V gene. CDR3 sequence: CASSDSIVLGQNTEAFF. The CDR3, as DNA: TGTGCCAGCAGTGACTCGATAGTGCTGGGACAGAACACTGAAGCTTTCTTT.

This sequence joins TRBV2 and TRBJ2-1; perhaps TRBD2 as D (6 bases). Germline values: CDR1 SNHLY, CDR2 FYNNEI. Trimming took off 1 base at V and 8 bases at J, with 15 bases between the two ends. CDR3 size: 15 residues. The CDR3 reads CASSEEGGLSDEQFF. The DNA of the CDR3 is TGTGCCAGCAGTGAAGAAGGAGGACTAAGCGATGAGCAGTTCTTC.

J is TRBJ1-3 and V is TRBV10-1; D might be TRBD1 (5 bases). Germline assignment: CDR1 WNHNN and CDR2 SYGVQD (reference sequence). The CDR3 contains 15 residues. V lost 8 bases and J lost 2, with 16 bases in between. The CDR3 DNA is TGCGCCAGCTTTCTTAGACAGCCTACTGGAAACACCATATATTTT. Translated: CASFLRQPTGNTIYF.

The chain employs TRBV3-1 (or the pseudogene TRBV3-2) and TRBJ1-5, with 7 bases fitting TRBD1. Trimming removed 4 bases from V and 4 bases from J; junction bases left unmatched: 4. Germline V gives CDR1 LGHDT, CDR2 YNNKEL (reference sequence). The CDR3 totals 14 residues. CDR3 residues: CASSRQGGNQPQHF. The CDR3 region has the DNA TGTGCCAGCAGCCGTCAGGGGGGAAATCAGCCCCAGCATTTT.

The V and J genes are TRBV3-1 (or the pseudogene TRBV3-2) and TRBJ1-4; D is ambiguous. The V end was cut by 3 bases, the J end by 7 bases, with 24 bases between. CDR1 is LGHDT, CDR2 YNNKEL, per germline (reference sequence). The CDR3 has 18 amino acids. The CDR3 here is CASSQTRVLGMRVEKLFF. In DNA, the CDR3 is TGTGCCAGCAGCCAGACCCGGGTATTGGGGATGAGGGTTGAAAAACTGTTTTTT.

The V and J genes are TRBV7-7 and TRBJ2-1, with TRBD2 as a possible D gene (6 bases). The CDR3 length is 15 residues. The V end lost 3 bases, the J end lost 0 bases, and 9 bases lay between the germline ends. In germline, CDR1 is SSHAT, CDR2 FNYEAQ (reference sequence). CDR3 DNA: TGTGCCAGCAGCTTGGCGGGGCGCTCCTACAATGAGCAGTTCTTC. This encodes CASSLAGRSYNEQFF.

This clone was observed a handful of times. The gene calls are TRBV19 and TRBJ1-5, with 7 positions matching TRBD1. The CDR3 runs to 14 residues. Germline CDR1 is LNHDA and CDR2 is SQIVND (reference sequence). With V trimmed by 5 bases and J by 4 bases, 5 bases remained unmatched. The CDR3 spells CASSPLTGNQPQHF. The CDR3 DNA is TGTGCCAGTAGTCCGTTGACAGGGAATCAGCCCCAGCATTTT.

The chain has TRBV19 and TRBJ1-4; D unclear. V lost 1 base, J lost 11 bases, and 8 bases lay in between. The V gene's germline CDR1 is LNHDA and CDR2 SQIVND (reference sequence). CDR3 size: 12 residues. The CDR3 DNA is TGTGCCAGTAGTATAGCCCCAGGCAAACTGTTTTTT. It is translated as CASSIAPGKLFF.

The chain couples TRBV5-6 to TRBJ2-5; tentatively, D is TRBD1 (7 bases). The CDR3 has 16 residues. In germline, CDR1 is SGHDT, CDR2 YYEEEE. V gave up 0 bases and J gave up 5 bases, with 17 bases separating them. The CDR3: CASSLAGGLTGETQYF. Here the CDR3 DNA reads TGTGCCAGCAGCTTGGCTGGGGGGTTGACAGGGGAGACCCAGTACTTC.

J is TRBJ2-2 and V is TRBV7-6; 8 bases agree with TRBD1. The germline CDR1 and CDR2 sequences are SGHVS and FNYEAQ. The J segment lost 0 bases and the V segment lost 8 bases, leaving 17 bases of the junction unmatched. The CDR3 covers 19 residues. CDR3 in DNA: TGTGCCAGCGGACGTAGGGGAACAGGGACAGGATCGAACACCGGGGAGCTGTTTTTT. Its protein is CASGRRGTGTGSNTGELFF.

The CDR3 loop reads CASSQGAGNSSYEQYF. CDR3 sequence (DNA): TGTGCCAGCAGCCAGGGGGCAGGGAATAGCTCCTACGAGCAGTACTTC. V and J are TRBV14 and TRBJ2-7; D perhaps matches TRBD1 (6 bases). Germline CDR1 reads SGHDN; CDR2 reads FVKESK. The CDR3 has 16 residues. V lost 3 bases and J lost 0, with 15 bases in between.

The chain is built from TRBV4-1 and TRBJ1-6, with 7 bases aligning to TRBD1. V lost 3 bases to trimming and J lost 7 bases; unmatched junction nucleotides: 9. CDR3 length: 16 residues. Germline V gene data show CDR1 as MGHRA and CDR2 as YSYEKL. The chain's CDR3 is CASSHQMTGSNSPLHF. CDR3 DNA: TGCGCCAGCAGCCACCAGATGACAGGGAGCAATTCACCCCTCCACTTT.